A single T cell receptor beta chain is shown here with its context. The target antigen is unknown. Three rounds of nested PCR, following a modified ARM-PCR protocol, produced the TCRbeta library. From the multiplex PCR reads, TCRdb called clonotypes with MiXCR, one entry per CDR3 protein. The table includes tens of thousands of distinct CDR3 sequences, more than 65% detected once. The data originate from a study of tumor and adjacent non-tumor tissue in lung cancer. Looking at the study overall: On average, productive TCRbeta reads reached about 4.17 million per sample. Study results and caveats: Tumor TCR diversity, when higher, was linked to shorter survival.

The V gene end was trimmed by 0 bases and the J gene end by 5 bases; junction bases not matched to a gene: 8. The germline V gene encodes CDR1 SGHNT and CDR2 YYREEE (reference sequence). The CDR3 loop spans 16 amino acids. RNA was extracted from bulk tissue without any cell sorting. The normal lung tissue was taken more than 3 cm from the tumor edge. Donors were chemotherapy-naive, newly diagnosed lung cancer surgical patients in China, August–November 2014. This sequence joins TRBV5-4 and TRBJ2-5; 9 nucleotides match TRBD2. The specimen sequenced was distant non-tumor lung tissue. The sequence came from a man aged 65 to 85 with non-small cell lung cancer. CDR3 nucleotides: TGTGCCAGCAGCTTGGATAGCGGGGGTGTGTGTGAGACCCAGTACTTC. This gives the protein CASSLDSGGVCETQYF.